What follows are 3 T cell receptor beta chains derived from one specimen sequenced in a study of identical twins. MiXCR was run by TCRdb on the 5' RACE reads, yielding one entry per CDR3 protein. The sample yields 690,000 or so distinct CDR3 sequences, 8.5% to 9.5% seen once. This same sample was also taken into another study, of yellow fever vaccine responses in identical twins.

The specimen sequenced was PBMCs. The receptors shown here come from a woman aged 18 to 35 in good health.

CDR3 protein: CASSQDPGESYGYTF. The CDR3 region has the DNA TGCGCCAGCAGCCAAGATCCAGGGGAGAGCTATGGCTACACCTTC. This chain uses TRBV4-1 with TRBJ1-2, with TRBD1 as a possible D gene (6 bases). The germline V gene has CDR1 MGHRA and CDR2 YSYEKL. The CDR3 runs to 15 residues. V was shortened by 0 bases and J by 4 bases, with 12 bases between the two germline ends.

V gene TRBV29-1 combines with J gene TRBJ2-1; D ambiguous. The CDR3 runs 14 residues. V lost 6 bases, J lost 3 bases, and 15 bases lay in between. Looked up from germline, CDR1 is SQVTM and CDR2 is ANQGSEA. The CDR3, as DNA: TGCAGCGTGAGGCCTTTAGGGAACTACAATGAGCAGTTCTTC. It translates to CSVRPLGNYNEQFF.

This clonotype was detected a few times. The gene calls are TRBV29-1 and TRBJ1-2; D is ambiguous. V lost 4 bases and J 3 bases, leaving 15 bases between the germline ends. Germline V gene data show CDR1 as SQVTM and CDR2 as ANQGSEA. The length of the CDR3 is 14 residues. The CDR3 DNA is TGCAGCGTTGCGGCCATCGGGAGCGACTATGGCTACACCTTC. It codes for CSVAAIGSDYGYTF.